The clone carrying this TCR beta chain appeared many times. Its antigen is unknown. This sample is part of a study of breast tumors, draining lymph nodes, adjacent tissues. CDR3 length equals 14 residues. The germline V and J ends were trimmed by 2 bases and 5 bases, with 12 bases remaining between them. Germline-derived CDR1 and CDR2 are SGHVS and FQNEAQ. TCRdb analysed the multiplex PCR reads with MiXCR anew, one entry per CDR3 protein. The top ten hold 3% to 4% of the sample, which has some 170,000 distinct CDR3 sequences, 33% seen once. The study's findings and limits: Tumor and nontumor repertoires were significantly more similar in luminal-like than in basal-like breast cancer. Most tumor T cells seemingly derive from lymph node, then expand in tumor.

Samples came from axillary lymph nodes draining the breast cancer. What was sequenced was axillary lymph node tissue. This sequence joins TRBV7-8 and TRBJ2-5; D ambiguous. This TCR was recovered from a female donor with breast cancer. Some clones in this sample may be carry-over from other donors' samples. The DNA of the CDR3 is TGTGCCAGCAGCTTAACACGGTTCGGGGAGACCCAGTACTTC. It yields the protein CASSLTRFGETQYF.